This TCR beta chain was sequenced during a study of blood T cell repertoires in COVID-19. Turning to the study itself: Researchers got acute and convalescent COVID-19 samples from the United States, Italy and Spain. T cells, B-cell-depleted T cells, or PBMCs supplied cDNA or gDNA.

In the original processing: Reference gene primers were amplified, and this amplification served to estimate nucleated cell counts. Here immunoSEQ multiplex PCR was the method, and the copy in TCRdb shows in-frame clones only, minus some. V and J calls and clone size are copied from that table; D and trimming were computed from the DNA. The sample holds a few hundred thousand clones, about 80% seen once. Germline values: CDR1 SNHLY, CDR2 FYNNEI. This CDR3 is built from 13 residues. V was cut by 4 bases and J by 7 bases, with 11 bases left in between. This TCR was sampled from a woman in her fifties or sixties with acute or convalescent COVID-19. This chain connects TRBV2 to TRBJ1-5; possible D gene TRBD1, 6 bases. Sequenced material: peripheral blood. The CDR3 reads CASSAGARQPQHF. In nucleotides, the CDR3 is TGTGCCAGCAGTGCAGGGGCAAGGCAGCCCCAGCATTTT.